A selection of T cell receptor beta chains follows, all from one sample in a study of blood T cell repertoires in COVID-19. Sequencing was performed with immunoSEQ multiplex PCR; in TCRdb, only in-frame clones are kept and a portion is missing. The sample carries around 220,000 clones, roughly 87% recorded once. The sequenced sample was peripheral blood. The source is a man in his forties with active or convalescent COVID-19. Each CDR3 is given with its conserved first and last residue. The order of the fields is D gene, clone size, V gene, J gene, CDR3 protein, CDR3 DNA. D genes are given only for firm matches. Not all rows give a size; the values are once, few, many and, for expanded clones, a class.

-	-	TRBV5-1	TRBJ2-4	CASSKGQLGGSKNIQYF	TGCGCCAGCAGTAAAGGGCAGCTCGGGGGATCCAAAAACATTCAGTACTTC
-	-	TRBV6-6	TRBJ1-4	CASSPHGGATNEKLFF	TGTGCCAGCAGCCCCCATGGGGGGGCAACTAATGAAAAACTGTTTTTT
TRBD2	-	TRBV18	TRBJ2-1	CASSQAGGSYNEQFF	TGTGCCAGCTCACAAGCGGGAGGCTCCTACAATGAGCAGTTCTTC
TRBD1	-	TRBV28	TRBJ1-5	CASTPIWQGASQPQHF	TGTGCCAGCACCCCTATTTGGCAGGGGGCTAGTCAGCCCCAGCATTTT
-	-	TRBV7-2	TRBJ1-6	CASSLESGLLNSPLHF	TGTGCCAGCAGCTTAGAGTCGGGACTGTTAAATTCACCCCTCCACTTT
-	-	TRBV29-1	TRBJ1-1	CSVGQVLVTEAFF	TGCAGCGTGGGCCAGGTGTTGGTCACTGAAGCTTTCTTT
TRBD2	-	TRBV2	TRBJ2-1	CASSDTGGTYNEQFF	TGTGCCAGCAGTGACACGGGGGGAACATACAATGAGCAGTTCTTC
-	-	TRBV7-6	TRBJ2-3	CASSLALRSGTDTQYF	TGTGCCAGCAGCTTAGCCCTAAGGTCAGGGACAGATACGCAGTATTTT
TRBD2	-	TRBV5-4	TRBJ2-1	CASEAGGSRNEQFF	TGTGCCAGCGAAGCGGGAGGGTCCCGCAATGAGCAGTTCTTC
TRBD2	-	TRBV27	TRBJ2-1	CASNHGTSGYNEQFF	TGTGCCAGCAATCACGGGACTAGCGGTTACAATGAGCAGTTCTTC
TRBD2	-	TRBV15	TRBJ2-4	CATSRDVAAGGPGNIQYF	TGTGCCACCAGCAGAGATGTTGCGGCGGGGGGGCCGGGAAACATTCAGTACTTC
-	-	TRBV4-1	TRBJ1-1	CASSLPGMNTEAFF	TGCGCCAGCAGCCTTCCGGGGATGAACACTGAAGCTTTCTTT
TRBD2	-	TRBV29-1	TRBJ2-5	CSVVISGRASETQYF	TGCAGCGTTGTAATCAGCGGGAGGGCCTCGGAGACCCAGTACTTC
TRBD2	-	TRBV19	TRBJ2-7	CASSVSLAGTYEQYF	TGTGCCAGTAGTGTATCACTAGCGGGGACCTACGAGCAGTACTTC
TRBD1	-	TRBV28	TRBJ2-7	CASSFEMGTGPLNGYEQYF	TGTGCCAGCAGTTTTGAGATGGGGACAGGTCCCCTTAACGGCTACGAGCAGTACTTC
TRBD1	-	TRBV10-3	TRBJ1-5	CAIRSGQYNQPQHF	TGTGCCATCAGATCGGGACAGTACAATCAGCCCCAGCATTTT
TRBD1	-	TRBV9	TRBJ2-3	CASSWTGSTDTQYF	TGTGCCAGCAGCTGGACAGGGAGCACAGATACGCAGTATTTT
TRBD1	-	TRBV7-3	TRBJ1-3	CASSLAPTGPGNTIYF	TGTGCCAGCAGCTTAGCTCCGACAGGGCCCGGAAACACCATATATTTT
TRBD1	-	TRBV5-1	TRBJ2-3	CASSSSGTGSDTQYF	TGCGCCAGCAGCTCCTCAGGGACAGGCTCAGATACGCAGTATTTT
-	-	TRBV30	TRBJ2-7	CAWSVRYSPYEQYF	TGTGCCTGGAGTGTTCGGTACAGCCCCTACGAGCAGTACTTC
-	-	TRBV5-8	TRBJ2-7	CASSSLGDSRGVQYF	TGTGCCAGCAGCTCCTTGGGGGACTCCCGAGGGGTGCAGTACTTC
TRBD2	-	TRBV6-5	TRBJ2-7	CASSRLAGGPGEQYF	TGTGCCAGCAGCAGACTAGCGGGAGGGCCGGGCGAGCAGTACTTC
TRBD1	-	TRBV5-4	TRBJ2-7	CASSLVGTGVSWYF	TGTGCCAGCAGCTTAGTCGGGACAGGGGTTTCATGGTACTTC
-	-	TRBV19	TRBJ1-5	CASSIDSVFFSNQPQHF	TGTGCCAGTAGTATAGATTCGGTATTCTTTAGCAATCAGCCCCAGCATTTT
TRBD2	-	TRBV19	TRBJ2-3	CASTLAGATDTQYF	TGTGCCAGTACCCTAGCGGGAGCAACAGATACGCAGTATTTT
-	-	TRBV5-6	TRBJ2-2	CASSFAATGELFF	TGTGCCAGCAGCTTCGCGGCCACCGGGGAGCTGTTTTTT
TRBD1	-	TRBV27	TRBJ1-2	CASSYRGPDGYTF	TGTGCCAGCAGTTACAGGGGGCCGGATGGCTACACCTTC
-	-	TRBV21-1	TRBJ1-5	CASSKASRLIIPGQLRQPQHF	TGTGCCAGCAGCAAAGCGTCTCGATTAATAATACCGGGACAGCTAAGGCAGCCCCAGCATTTT
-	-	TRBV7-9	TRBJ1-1	CASSSHRMGEAFF	TGTGCCAGCAGCTCGCACAGGATGGGAGAAGCTTTCTTT
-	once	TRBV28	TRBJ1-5	CASSPGPYSNQPQHF	TGTGCCAGCAGCCCCGGTCCCTATAGCAATCAGCCCCAGCATTTT
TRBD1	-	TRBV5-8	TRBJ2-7	CASSLLNRGYHEQYF	TGTGCCAGCAGCTTGCTGAACAGGGGGTACCACGAGCAGTACTTC
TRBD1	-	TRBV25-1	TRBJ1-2	CASRQGGGGYTF	TGTGCCAGCAGACAGGGGGGAGGTGGCTACACCTTC
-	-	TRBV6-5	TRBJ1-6	CASSISHASPLHF	TGTGCCAGCAGTATCTCCCACGCGTCACCCCTCCACTTT
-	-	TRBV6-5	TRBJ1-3	CASTRGNMNTIYF	TGTGCCAGCACTAGGGGGAATATGAACACCATATATTTT
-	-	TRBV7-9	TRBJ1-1	CASSRRGEEDTEAFF	TGTGCCAGCAGTCGACGGGGAGAGGAGGACACTGAAGCTTTCTTT
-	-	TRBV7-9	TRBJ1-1	CASSPGEGTEAFF	TGTGCCAGCAGCCCGGGGGAGGGCACTGAAGCTTTCTTT
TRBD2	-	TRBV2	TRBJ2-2	CASNTGTGLAGFFTGELFF	TGTGCCAGCAACACCGGGACAGGACTAGCGGGATTTTTCACCGGGGAGCTGTTTTTT
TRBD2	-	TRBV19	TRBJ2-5	CASSNLAGGNQETQYF	TGTGCCAGTAGCAACCTAGCGGGGGGGAACCAAGAGACCCAGTACTTC
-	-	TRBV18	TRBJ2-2	CASSQQGPSNTGELFF	TGTGCCAGCTCACAACAGGGTCCTTCGAACACCGGGGAGCTGTTTTTT
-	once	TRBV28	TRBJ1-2	CASGRGGPYGYTF	TGTGCCAGTGGACGGGGAGGGCCCTATGGCTACACCTTC
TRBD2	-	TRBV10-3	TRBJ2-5	CAISESASGVLWTQYF	TGTGCCATCAGTGAGTCGGCTAGCGGGGTCCTTTGGACCCAGTACTTC
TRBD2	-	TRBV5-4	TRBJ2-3	CASSARPSGGKDTQYF	TGTGCCAGCAGCGCCCGGCCCAGCGGGGGAAAGGATACGCAGTATTTT
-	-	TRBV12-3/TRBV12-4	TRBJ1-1	CASSLRAGKAFF	TGTGCCAGCAGTTTAAGGGCAGGGAAAGCTTTCTTT
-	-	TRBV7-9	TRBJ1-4	CASSPTGRDEKLFF	TGTGCCAGCAGCCCGACCGGGAGGGATGAAAAACTGTTTTTT
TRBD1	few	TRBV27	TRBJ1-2	CASSLTGEGYTF	TGTGCCAGCAGTCTCACAGGGGAAGGCTACACCTTC
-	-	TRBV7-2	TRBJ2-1	CASSILGAGYNEQFF	TGTGCCAGCAGCATCCTAGGAGCGGGTTACAATGAGCAGTTCTTC
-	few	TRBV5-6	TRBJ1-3	CASSLATGVLSGNTIYF	TGTGCCAGCAGCTTGGCAACAGGAGTTCTCTCTGGAAACACCATATATTTT
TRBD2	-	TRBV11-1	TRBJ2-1	CASSLGLAGLNEQFF	TGTGCCAGCAGTTTGGGACTAGCGGGGCTCAATGAGCAGTTCTTC
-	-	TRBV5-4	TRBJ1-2	CASSTDRHGYTF	TGTGCCAGCAGCACCGACAGACATGGCTACACCTTC
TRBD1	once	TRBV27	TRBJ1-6	CASSTSGTGDNSPLHF	TGTGCCAGCAGTACTTCCGGGACAGGGGATAATTCACCCCTCCACTTT
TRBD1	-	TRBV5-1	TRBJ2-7	CASSFGTGRYEQYF	TGCGCCAGCAGCTTCGGGACAGGGCGCTACGAGCAGTACTTC
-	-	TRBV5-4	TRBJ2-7	CASSFPGAAEQYF	TGTGCCAGCAGCTTTCCGGGAGCGGCCGAGCAGTACTTC
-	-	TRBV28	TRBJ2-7	CASRDTASYEQYF	TGTGCCAGCAGAGACACGGCCTCCTACGAGCAGTACTTC
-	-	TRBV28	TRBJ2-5	CASSSPTRLEQETQYF	TGTGCCAGCAGTTCCCCGACCAGACTAGAGCAAGAGACCCAGTACTTC
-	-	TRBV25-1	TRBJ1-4	CASSLTGGNEKLFF	TGTGCCAGCAGTTTGACGGGGGGGAATGAAAAACTGTTTTTT